This is a list of T cell receptor beta chains from one sample in a study of blood T cell repertoires in COVID-19. Here immunoSEQ multiplex PCR was the method, and the copy in TCRdb shows in-frame clones only, minus some. In the table there are about 330,000 clones, around 89% of which are singletons. Sequencing was performed on peripheral blood. These receptors all come from a man younger than 30 who had recovered from COVID-19. The CDR3 runs from the conserved cysteine through the conserved F or W. The D gene is left open where the match is weak. Rows may omit the clone size; those that give it use once, few, many or a size class.

j_call	d_call	v_call	clone_size	cdr3_aa	cdr3_nt
TRBJ2-3	TRBD2	TRBV6-2/TRBV6-3	.	CASSMGLAIRADTQYF	TGTGCCAGCAGTATGGGACTAGCGATAAGGGCAGATACGCAGTATTTT
TRBJ2-5	.	TRBV18	.	CASSPRGQETQYF	TGTGCCAGCTCACCACGAGGGCAAGAGACCCAGTACTTC
TRBJ2-1	.	TRBV5-1	.	CASSNEPRGMFF	TGCGCCAGCAGCAACGAACCTAGAGGAATGTTCTTC
TRBJ2-1	.	TRBV5-6	.	CASSSIAGRNEQFF	TGTGCCAGCAGCTCAATAGCAGGGCGGAATGAGCAGTTCTTC
TRBJ1-4	.	TRBV7-9	.	CASSLGYGEKLFF	TGTGCCAGCAGCTTAGGGTATGGCGAAAAACTGTTTTTT
TRBJ1-2	.	TRBV4-1	.	CASSQKWVRGDYGYTF	TGCGCCAGCAGCCAAAAGTGGGTACGGGGAGACTATGGCTACACCTTC
TRBJ2-3	TRBD2	TRBV7-9	.	CASARGRGDTQYF	TGTGCCAGCGCCCGCGGGAGGGGTGATACGCAGTATTTT
TRBJ2-7	.	TRBV2	.	CASTDSFLEEQYF	TGTGCCAGCACAGACTCCTTCCTGGAGGAGCAGTACTTC
TRBJ2-7	.	TRBV15	.	CATSRERGPALEQYF	TGTGCCACCAGCAGAGAGAGAGGGCCTGCCCTCGAGCAGTACTTC
TRBJ1-5	.	TRBV3-1/TRBV3-2	.	CASSQDGVRGPQHF	TGTGCCAGCAGCCAAGATGGCGTTCGGGGGCCCCAGCATTTT
TRBJ1-2	.	TRBV7-9	few	CASSPVRSGENYGYTF	TGTGCCAGCAGCCCCGTTCGGTCAGGGGAGAACTATGGCTACACCTTC
TRBJ1-2	.	TRBV27	.	CASSFEAKANYGYTF	TGTGCCAGCAGTTTCGAGGCAAAAGCTAACTATGGCTACACCTTC
TRBJ1-2	.	TRBV19	.	CASSIDGPYGYTF	TGTGCCAGTAGTATAGATGGCCCTTATGGCTACACCTTC
TRBJ1-5	.	TRBV6-5	.	CASSPPSGSNQPQHF	TGTGCCAGCTCCCCCCCGAGCGGGAGCAATCAGCCCCAGCATTTT
TRBJ2-4	TRBD2	TRBV29-1	.	CSVEGLGLATNIQYF	TGCAGCGTTGAGGGCTTGGGACTAGCGACAAACATTCAGTACTTC
TRBJ2-5	.	TRBV7-3	.	CASSFQGGKETQYF	TGTGCCAGCAGCTTCCAGGGCGGGAAAGAGACCCAGTACTTC
TRBJ1-1	.	TRBV7-9	once	CASSLGQGNEAFF	TGTGCCAGCAGCTTGGGGCAGGGGAATGAAGCTTTCTTT
TRBJ1-2	TRBD1	TRBV7-9	.	CASSLGDRGRFNYGYTF	TGTGCCAGCAGCTTAGGAGACAGGGGGCGATTTAACTATGGCTACACCTTC
TRBJ2-3	.	TRBV10-1	.	CASSDSGNTDTQYF	TGCGCCAGCAGTGATTCCGGGAACACAGATACGCAGTATTTT
TRBJ2-1	.	TRBV6-5	.	CASSLSAADEQFF	TGTGCCAGCAGCCTAAGCGCGGCGGATGAGCAGTTCTTC
TRBJ2-2	.	TRBV7-2	.	CASSLAWGRVHTGELFF	TGTGCCAGCAGCTTAGCCTGGGGGCGAGTCCACACCGGGGAGCTGTTTTTT
TRBJ2-2	TRBD1	TRBV7-9	.	CASSSDRRTSGELFF	TGTGCCAGCAGCTCGGACAGGAGGACATCCGGGGAGCTGTTTTTT
TRBJ1-2	TRBD1	TRBV5-4	once	CASSSGQVNYGYTF	TGTGCCAGCAGCTCCGGACAGGTTAACTATGGCTACACCTTC
TRBJ2-1	.	TRBV10-3	.	CAISDRATYNEQFF	TGTGCCATCAGTGACAGGGCTACCTACAATGAGCAGTTCTTC
TRBJ2-2	.	TRBV13	.	CASSLGGTGKNTGELFF	TGTGCCAGCAGCTTAGGGGGTACAGGGAAAAACACCGGGGAGCTGTTTTTT
TRBJ1-2	.	TRBV7-9	.	CASSLGQSNYGYTF	TGTGCCAGCAGCTTAGGGCAGTCTAACTATGGCTACACCTTC
TRBJ1-2	.	TRBV29-1	.	CSVESGGANYGYTF	TGCAGCGTTGAATCTGGGGGCGCTAACTATGGCTACACCTTC
TRBJ1-2	TRBD1	TRBV10-2	.	CASRTGGSDYGYTF	TGCGCCAGCAGGACAGGGGGCTCGGACTATGGCTACACCTTC
TRBJ2-7	TRBD2	TRBV7-2	.	CASSPAGTTSYEQYF	TGTGCCAGCAGCCCTGCCGGGACTACCTCCTACGAGCAGTACTTC
TRBJ1-5	.	TRBV4-1	.	CASSQDFNSGYSNQPQHF	TGCGCCAGCAGCCAAGATTTTAACAGCGGGTATAGCAATCAGCCCCAGCATTTT
TRBJ2-1	TRBD2	TRBV6-5	.	CASGFTSGGDNEQFF	TGTGCCAGCGGATTTACTAGCGGGGGGGACAATGAGCAGTTCTTC
TRBJ1-5	.	TRBV7-9	.	CASSADNNQPQHF	TGTGCCAGCAGCGCCGACAACAATCAGCCCCAGCATTTT
TRBJ2-5	.	TRBV3-1/TRBV3-2	.	CASSQSPQETQYF	TGTGCCAGCAGCCAATCCCCTCAAGAGACCCAGTACTTC
TRBJ2-7	.	TRBV5-1	few	CASSLNRSYEQYF	TGCGCCAGCAGCTTGAACAGGAGCTACGAGCAGTACTTC
TRBJ2-4	.	TRBV5-6	.	CASSWGPRTKNIQYF	TGTGCCAGCAGCTGGGGGCCGAGGACCAAAAACATTCAGTACTTC
TRBJ2-1	TRBD2	TRBV5-8	.	CASSFVPDSGRAYNEQFF	TGTGCCAGCAGCTTCGTCCCAGATAGCGGGAGGGCCTACAATGAGCAGTTCTTC
TRBJ1-1	.	TRBV7-2	.	CASSLAIRQTNTEAFF	TGTGCCAGCAGCTTAGCGATTCGACAGACGAACACTGAAGCTTTCTTT
TRBJ1-1	.	TRBV10-3	.	CAISESNRGNTEAFF	TGTGCCATCAGTGAGTCGAATAGGGGAAACACTGAAGCTTTCTTT
TRBJ2-7	.	TRBV5-6	.	CASSLDEGKQYF	TGTGCCAGCAGCTTGGACGAGGGAAAGCAGTACTTC
TRBJ2-7	.	TRBV20-1	.	CSALKAGEQYF	TGCAGTGCCCTAAAGGCGGGCGAGCAGTACTTC
TRBJ2-2	.	TRBV2	.	CATQTGIGTGELFF	TGTGCCACCCAGACCGGGATCGGAACCGGGGAGCTGTTTTTT
TRBJ1-5	.	TRBV19	.	CASSRDGGNQPQHF	TGTGCCAGTAGCAGGGACGGGGGGAATCAGCCCCAGCATTTT
TRBJ2-1	.	TRBV27	.	CARVSLLNEQFF	TGTGCCAGAGTCTCCCTGCTAAATGAGCAGTTCTTC
TRBJ2-7	.	TRBV10-3	.	CAISGEGGLPYEQYF	TGTGCCATCAGTGGGGAGGGGGGGCTACCCTACGAGCAGTACTTC
TRBJ2-4	TRBD1	TRBV19	once	CASSPTGGQNIQYF	TGTGCCAGTAGTCCTACAGGGGGCCAAAACATTCAGTACTTC
TRBJ2-5	.	TRBV6-2/TRBV6-3	.	CASSTGTGETQYF	TGTGCCAGCAGCACCGGGACTGGAGAGACCCAGTACTTC
TRBJ1-2	.	TRBV4-1	.	CASSQGTVNYGYTF	TGCGCCAGCAGCCAAGGGACTGTTAACTATGGCTACACCTTC
TRBJ1-1	.	TRBV29-1	.	CTVDRREAFF	TGCACCGTAGACAGACGTGAAGCTTTCTTT
TRBJ2-2	.	TRBV7-2	.	CASRNGGTSFGELFF	TGTGCCAGCAGGAATGGGGGGACTTCCTTTGGGGAGCTGTTTTTT
TRBJ1-2	.	TRBV27	.	CASSLGQPDNYGYTF	TGTGCCAGCAGTTTAGGACAGCCAGATAACTATGGCTACACCTTC
TRBJ1-1	.	TRBV5-3	.	CARSLRRGKRTEAFF	TGTGCCAGAAGCTTGCGGAGGGGTAAACGGACTGAAGCTTTCTTT
TRBJ1-6	TRBD1	TRBV6-5	.	CASRMYRGGSPLHF	TGTGCCAGCAGGATGTACAGGGGGGGGTCACCCCTCCACTTT
TRBJ2-7	.	TRBV4-3	.	CASSQDSTAAYEQYF	TGCGCCAGCAGCCAAGATTCGACAGCCGCCTACGAGCAGTACTTC
TRBJ1-4	.	TRBV2	.	CASEESGSGEKLFF	TGTGCCAGCGAAGAATCCGGTTCCGGTGAAAAACTGTTTTTT